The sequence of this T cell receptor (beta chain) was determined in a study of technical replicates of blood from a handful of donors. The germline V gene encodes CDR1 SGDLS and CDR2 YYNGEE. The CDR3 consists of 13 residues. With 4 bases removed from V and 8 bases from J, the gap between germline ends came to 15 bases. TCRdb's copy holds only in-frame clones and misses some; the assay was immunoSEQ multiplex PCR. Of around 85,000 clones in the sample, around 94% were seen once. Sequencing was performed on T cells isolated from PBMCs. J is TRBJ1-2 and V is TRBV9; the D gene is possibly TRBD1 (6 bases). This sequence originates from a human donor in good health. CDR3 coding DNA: TGTGCCAGCAGCCCCGGGGGGCTTGGGGGCTACACCTTC. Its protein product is CASSPGGLGGYTF.